In this sample, the clone carrying this T cell receptor beta chain turned up once. This table comes from immunoSEQ multiplex PCR, and its TCRdb copy is limited to in-frame clones, with some not included. Altogether 150,000 to 200,000 clones are present, less than 90% being singletons, with the ten largest covering about 10%. CDR1 is SGHRS, CDR2 YFSETQ, per germline. CDR3 size: 14 residues. Between the trimmed V and J ends, which lost 4 bases and 0 bases, there was a span of 8 bases. The sample comes from a study of blood T cell repertoires in COVID-19. J is TRBJ1-5 and V is TRBV5-1; D is perhaps TRBD1 (5 bases). The origin of this receptor is a woman between 55 and 75 years old with COVID-19, enrolled during active disease. Sequencing was carried out using peripheral blood. CDR3 amino acids: CASSPTGSNQPQHF. The CDR3 DNA sequence: TGCGCCAGCAGCCCCACAGGTAGCAATCAGCCCCAGCATTTT.